The entry below describes one TCR beta chain. Each CDR3 protein gets one entry after TCRdb re-called the 5' RACE reads with MiXCR. This table has 420,000 or so distinct CDR3 sequences, about a fifth appearing once. The source of the sample is a study of identical twins. The TCR originated in a man in his forties or fifties in good health. Sequencing was carried out using naive T cells sorted from blood.

CDR3 amino acids: CASSQDLRQIQETQYF. The CDR3 nucleotides are TGCGCCAGCAGCCAAGATCTGAGACAGATCCAAGAGACCCAGTACTTC. The chain links TRBV4-3 to TRBJ2-5; a weak D match, TRBD1 (5 bases). CDR3 size: 16 residues. Between the trimmed V and J ends, which lost 0 bases and 1 base, there was a span of 12 bases. Germline V gene lookup returns CDR1 LGHNA and CDR2 YSLEER.